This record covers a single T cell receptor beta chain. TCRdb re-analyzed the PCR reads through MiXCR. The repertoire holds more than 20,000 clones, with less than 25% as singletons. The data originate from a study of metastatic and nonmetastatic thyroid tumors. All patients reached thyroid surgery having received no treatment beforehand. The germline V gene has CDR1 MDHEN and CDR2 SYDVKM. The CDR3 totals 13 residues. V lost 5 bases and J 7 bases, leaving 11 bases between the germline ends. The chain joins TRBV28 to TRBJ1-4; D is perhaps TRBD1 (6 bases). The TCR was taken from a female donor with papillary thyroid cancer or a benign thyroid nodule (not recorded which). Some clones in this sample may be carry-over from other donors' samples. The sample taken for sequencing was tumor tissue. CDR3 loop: CASSPNRAEKLFF. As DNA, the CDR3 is TGTGCCAGCAGTCCAAACAGGGCTGAAAAACTGTTTTTT.